The entry below describes one T cell receptor (beta chain). Its antigen specificity is not known. No much larger clone is present one base from it, and per-base qualities are unavailable. V trim: 5 bases; J trim: 5 bases; unmatched bases: 12. Sequences MNHNY (CDR1) and SVGAGI (CDR2) are obtained from the germline V gene (reference sequence). CDR3 length: 18 amino acids, cysteine to phenylalanine. Only the CDR3 DNA is retained, 54 bases long and in frame from the first base. The data were obtained in a study of control samples from healthy donors and cancer patients (dated by TCRdb to the early 2020s). Receptor amplification or capture employed the immunoSEQ multiplex PCR assay. The clones in this table, taken by TCRdb from immuneACCESS, are in-frame only. Not every clone is retained; where verified, under half of the shortfall comes from an unresolved V gene, and the cause of the rest is unknown. This sample is represented by about 120,000 clones; 93% of them were singletons. The ten largest clones capture 1.7% of the sample.

The sequence was collected from a man aged 50 or older with head and neck cancer. Material: PBMCs. This sequence uses TRBV6-6 and TRBJ2-2, with 12 bases aligning to TRBD2. The DNA is as follows: TGTGCCAGCAGTCCAACCCCGACTAGCGGGGGCCGGACCGGGGAGCTGTTTTTT. Its protein is CASSPTPTSGGRTGELFF.